Listed below are T cell receptor beta chains from one sample, sequenced in a study of blood T cell repertoires in COVID-19. The data were produced by immunoSEQ multiplex PCR, yet TCRdb's version contains in-frame clones alone and is incomplete. Of 100,000 or so clones in the sample, 65% to 90% were seen once. The sequenced sample was PBMCs or T cells enriched from blood (not recorded which). Every receptor here comes from a woman aged 45-65 years who had recovered from COVID-19. Each CDR3 is given with its conserved first and last residue. The D gene is left open where the match is weak. Some rows have no size entry. The others give once, few or many, or a class for an expanded clone.

j_gene: TRBJ2-1; v_gene: TRBV24-1; d_gene: TRBD1; abundance: few; CDR3nt: TGTGCCACCAGTGATTTTACTCGGACAGGGAGGAAGAATGAGCAGTTCTTC; CDR3aa: CATSDFTRTGRKNEQFF
j_gene: TRBJ1-4; v_gene: TRBV10-2; d_gene: TRBD1; abundance: -; CDR3nt: TGCGCCAGCAGGAAGGGACAGTTGACAACTAATGAAAAACTGTTTTTT; CDR3aa: CASRKGQLTTNEKLFF
j_gene: TRBJ2-1; v_gene: TRBV3-1/TRBV3-2; d_gene: TRBD2; abundance: -; CDR3nt: TGTGCCAGCAGCCCAATACTAGCGAAAGAGCAGTTCTTC; CDR3aa: CASSPILAKEQFF
j_gene: TRBJ2-2; v_gene: TRBV2; d_gene: TRBD2; abundance: -; CDR3nt: TGTGCCAGCAGTAGACTAGCGGGGGGGCCCGGGGAGCTGTTTTTT; CDR3aa: CASSRLAGGPGELFF
j_gene: TRBJ1-1; v_gene: TRBV11-2; d_gene: -; abundance: -; CDR3nt: TGTGCCAGCAGCCCAGACTTCAGGGGAGAAGCTTTCTTT; CDR3aa: CASSPDFRGEAFF
j_gene: TRBJ1-1; v_gene: TRBV11-3; d_gene: -; abundance: -; CDR3nt: TGTGCCAGCAGCCCGGGGGGGGTTCCCAGTGAAGCTTTCTTT; CDR3aa: CASSPGGVPSEAFF
j_gene: TRBJ1-1; v_gene: TRBV6-1; d_gene: -; abundance: -; CDR3nt: TGTGCCAGCAGTGAACGGGGGGGTATGAACACTGAAGCTTTCTTT; CDR3aa: CASSERGGMNTEAFF
j_gene: TRBJ2-7; v_gene: TRBV6-5; d_gene: -; abundance: once; CDR3nt: TGTGCCAGCAGTTTTGCGGGATCTCTCTACGAGCAGTACTTC; CDR3aa: CASSFAGSLYEQYF
j_gene: TRBJ1-2; v_gene: TRBV11-1; d_gene: TRBD1; abundance: -; CDR3nt: TGTGCCAGCAGCTCGACAGGGATCAAGAATGGCTACACCTTC; CDR3aa: CASSSTGIKNGYTF
j_gene: TRBJ2-3; v_gene: TRBV28; d_gene: TRBD2; abundance: -; CDR3nt: TGTGCCAGCAGCCGGGGGACTAGCGGGAGTATTACGCAGTATTTT; CDR3aa: CASSRGTSGSITQYF
j_gene: TRBJ2-2; v_gene: TRBV7-3; d_gene: -; abundance: -; CDR3nt: TGTGCCAGCAGCTTAATCCCCAAGAACACCGGGGAGCTGTTTTTT; CDR3aa: CASSLIPKNTGELFF
j_gene: TRBJ2-5; v_gene: TRBV27; d_gene: TRBD2; abundance: few; CDR3nt: TGTGCCAGCAGTCCCTCGTGGGGACTAGCGGTCCAAGAGACCCAGTACTTC; CDR3aa: CASSPSWGLAVQETQYF
j_gene: TRBJ1-4; v_gene: TRBV3-1/TRBV3-2; d_gene: -; abundance: -; CDR3nt: TGTGCCAGCAGCCAAGACGGAAGGGGGTGGGAAAAACTGTTTTTT; CDR3aa: CASSQDGRGWEKLFF
j_gene: TRBJ2-1; v_gene: TRBV13; d_gene: TRBD1; abundance: -; CDR3nt: TGTGCCAGCAGCACGGGACAGGGGCGAATTTACAATGAGCAGTTCTTC; CDR3aa: CASSTGQGRIYNEQFF
j_gene: TRBJ2-7; v_gene: TRBV29-1; d_gene: TRBD2; abundance: -; CDR3nt: TGCAGCGTTGTCCAGCGGGAGAGGGGATCGGGCGAGCAGTACTTC; CDR3aa: CSVVQRERGSGEQYF
j_gene: TRBJ2-1; v_gene: TRBV9; d_gene: -; abundance: -; CDR3nt: TGTGCCAGCAGCGTAGTATCAGGGTGGTCCTACAATGAGCAGTTCTTC; CDR3aa: CASSVVSGWSYNEQFF
j_gene: TRBJ2-7; v_gene: TRBV3-1/TRBV3-2; d_gene: TRBD1; abundance: -; CDR3nt: TGTGCCAGCAATCGAGGACAGGGGGCTAAAGAGCAGTACTTC; CDR3aa: CASNRGQGAKEQYF
j_gene: TRBJ1-3; v_gene: TRBV27; d_gene: -; abundance: -; CDR3nt: TGTGCCAGCAGTTTATCGGCAGGCCCTGGAAACACCATATATTTT; CDR3aa: CASSLSAGPGNTIYF
j_gene: TRBJ2-7; v_gene: TRBV5-1; d_gene: TRBD1; abundance: medium-sized; CDR3nt: TGCGCCAGCAGCCCGGGACAGGGGTGGGACGAGCAGTACTTC; CDR3aa: CASSPGQGWDEQYF
j_gene: TRBJ1-4; v_gene: TRBV5-1; d_gene: -; abundance: -; CDR3nt: TGCGCCAGCAGCTCGGGACAAGCAACTAATGAAAAACTGTTTTTT; CDR3aa: CASSSGQATNEKLFF
j_gene: TRBJ2-7; v_gene: TRBV10-3; d_gene: -; abundance: -; CDR3nt: TGTGCCATCAGTGATTACGGGGGCTACGAGCAGTACTTC; CDR3aa: CAISDYGGYEQYF
j_gene: TRBJ1-2; v_gene: TRBV5-1; d_gene: TRBD1; abundance: -; CDR3nt: TGCGCCAGCAGGCAGACAGGGAACTATGGCTACACCTTC; CDR3aa: CASRQTGNYGYTF
j_gene: TRBJ2-3; v_gene: TRBV28; d_gene: -; abundance: -; CDR3nt: TGTGCCAGCGCACGGGAGTGGTTGGCAGATACGCAGTATTTT; CDR3aa: CASAREWLADTQYF